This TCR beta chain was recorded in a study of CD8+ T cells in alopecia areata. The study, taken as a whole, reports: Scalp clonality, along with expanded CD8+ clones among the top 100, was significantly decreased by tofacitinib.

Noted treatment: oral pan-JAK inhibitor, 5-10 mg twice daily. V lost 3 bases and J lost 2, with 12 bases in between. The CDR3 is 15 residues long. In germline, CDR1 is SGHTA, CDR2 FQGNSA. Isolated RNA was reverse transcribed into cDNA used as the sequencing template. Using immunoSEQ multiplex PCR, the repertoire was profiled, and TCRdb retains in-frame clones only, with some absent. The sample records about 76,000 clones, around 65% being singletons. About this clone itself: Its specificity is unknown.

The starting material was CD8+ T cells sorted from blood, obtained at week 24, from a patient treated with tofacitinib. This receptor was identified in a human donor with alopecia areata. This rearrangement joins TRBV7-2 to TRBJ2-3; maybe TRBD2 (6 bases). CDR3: CASSFYGSATDTQYF. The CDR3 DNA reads TGTGCCAGCAGCTTCTACGGGAGTGCCACAGATACGCAGTATTTT.